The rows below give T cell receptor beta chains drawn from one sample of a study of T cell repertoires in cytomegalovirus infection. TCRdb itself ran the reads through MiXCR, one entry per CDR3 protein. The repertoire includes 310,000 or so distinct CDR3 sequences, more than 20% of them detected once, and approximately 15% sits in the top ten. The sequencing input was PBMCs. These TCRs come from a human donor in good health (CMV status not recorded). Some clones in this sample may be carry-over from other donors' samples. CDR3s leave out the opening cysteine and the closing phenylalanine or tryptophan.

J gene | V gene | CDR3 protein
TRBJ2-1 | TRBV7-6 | ASSFDRGGYNEQF
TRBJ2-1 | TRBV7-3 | ASSPTGSYNEQF
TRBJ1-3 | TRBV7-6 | ASSREVSGNTIY
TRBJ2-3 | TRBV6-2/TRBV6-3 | ASRDLGRKVTDTQY
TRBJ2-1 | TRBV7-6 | ASSWRDDDNEQF
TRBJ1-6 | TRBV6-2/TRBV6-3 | ASSWRTAGYWNSPLH
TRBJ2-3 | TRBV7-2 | ASSIGLAGVDGTQY
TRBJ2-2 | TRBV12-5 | ASGLVRGGAGELF
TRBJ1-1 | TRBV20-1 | SARDRGHTEAF
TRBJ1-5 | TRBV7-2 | ASSFGLGSNQPQH
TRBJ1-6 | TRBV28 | ASSFRGNSPLH
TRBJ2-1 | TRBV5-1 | ASSLVSGTPYNEQF
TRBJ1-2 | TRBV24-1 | ATSDSGSSNYGYT
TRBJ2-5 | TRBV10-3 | AITVDNQETQY
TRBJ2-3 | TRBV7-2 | ASSLGFGSTDTQY
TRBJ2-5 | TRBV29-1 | SVEGDRAIVETQY
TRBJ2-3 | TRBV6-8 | ASSMTGSSTDTQY
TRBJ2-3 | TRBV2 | ASRRGPDTQY
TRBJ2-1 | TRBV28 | ASIPRGSYNEQF
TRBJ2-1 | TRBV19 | ASSNMGVRNEQF
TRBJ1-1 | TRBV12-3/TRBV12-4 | ASRGSGTNTEAF
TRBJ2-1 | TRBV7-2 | ASSFGTSGYNEQF